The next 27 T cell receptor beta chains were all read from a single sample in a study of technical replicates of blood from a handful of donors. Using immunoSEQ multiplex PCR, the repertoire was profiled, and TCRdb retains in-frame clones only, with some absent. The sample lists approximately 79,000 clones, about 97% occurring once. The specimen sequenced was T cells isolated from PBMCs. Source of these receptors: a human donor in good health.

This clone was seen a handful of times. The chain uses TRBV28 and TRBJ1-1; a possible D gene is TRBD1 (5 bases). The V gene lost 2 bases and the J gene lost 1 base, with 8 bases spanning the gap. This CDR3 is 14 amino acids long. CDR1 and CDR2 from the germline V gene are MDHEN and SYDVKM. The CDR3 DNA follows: TGTGCCAGCAGTTTACAGGGCGGGAACACTGAAGCTTTCTTT. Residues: CASSLQGGNTEAFF.

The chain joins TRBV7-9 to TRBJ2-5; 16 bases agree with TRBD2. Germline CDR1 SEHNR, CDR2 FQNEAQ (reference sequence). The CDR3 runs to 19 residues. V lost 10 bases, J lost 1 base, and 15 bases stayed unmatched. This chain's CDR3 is CATPRPGLAGGPLQETQYF. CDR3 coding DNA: TGTGCCACCCCCCGCCCGGGACTAGCGGGGGGGCCCCTCCAAGAGACCCAGTACTTC.

CDR3 bases: TGTGCCACAGAGCGGGAGGATCTTTACAATGAGCAGTTCTTC. It translates to CATEREDLYNEQFF. The V and J genes are TRBV10-3 and TRBJ2-1, with 9 bases aligning to TRBD2. V was clipped by 10 bases and J by 4 bases; unmatched bases: 8. Looked up from germline, CDR1 is ENHRY and CDR2 is SYGVKD. This CDR3 contains 14 residues.

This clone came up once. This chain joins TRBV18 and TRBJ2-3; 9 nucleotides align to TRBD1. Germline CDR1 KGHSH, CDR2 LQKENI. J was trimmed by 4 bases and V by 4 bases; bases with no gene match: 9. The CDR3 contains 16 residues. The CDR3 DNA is TGTGCCAGCTCACTATCGAGGGACAGGGTACCAGATACGCAGTATTTT. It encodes CASSLSRDRVPDTQYF.

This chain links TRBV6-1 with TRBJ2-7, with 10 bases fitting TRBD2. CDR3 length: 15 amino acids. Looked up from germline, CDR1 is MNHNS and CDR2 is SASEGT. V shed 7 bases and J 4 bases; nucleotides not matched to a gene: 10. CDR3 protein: CASTKLTSGEYEQYF. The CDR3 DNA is TGTGCCAGCACCAAGTTAACTAGCGGGGAGTACGAGCAGTACTTC.

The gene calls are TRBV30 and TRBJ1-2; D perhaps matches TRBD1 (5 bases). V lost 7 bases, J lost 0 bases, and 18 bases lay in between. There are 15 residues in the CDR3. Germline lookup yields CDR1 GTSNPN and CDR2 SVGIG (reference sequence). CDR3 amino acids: CALSRTLYTNYGYTF. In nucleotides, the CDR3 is TGTGCCTTATCGAGGACACTGTATACTAACTATGGCTACACCTTC.

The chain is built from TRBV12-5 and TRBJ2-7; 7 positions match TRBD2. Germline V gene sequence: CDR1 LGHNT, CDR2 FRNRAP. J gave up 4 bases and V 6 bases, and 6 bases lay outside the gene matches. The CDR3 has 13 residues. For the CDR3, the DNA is TGTGCTAGTGGCCAAAGAGCGGGGTACGAGCAGTACTTC. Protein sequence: CASGQRAGYEQYF.

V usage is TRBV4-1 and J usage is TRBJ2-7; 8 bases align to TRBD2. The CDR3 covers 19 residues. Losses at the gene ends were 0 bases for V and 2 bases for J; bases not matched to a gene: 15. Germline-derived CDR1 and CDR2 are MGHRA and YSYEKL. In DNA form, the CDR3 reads TGCGCCAGCAGCCAAGAATGGGGGAAGATAGCGGGGAGTACCTACGAGCAGTACTTC. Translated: CASSQEWGKIAGSTYEQYF.

CDR3 sequence (DNA): TGTGCCAGCAGCGGTAACGACAGCCCCGAGCAGTACTTC. Translating gives CASSGNDSPEQYF. The chain employs TRBV9 and TRBJ2-7, with D possibly being TRBD1 (5 bases). Between the trimmed V and J ends, which lost 3 bases and 6 bases, there was a span of 13 bases. Germline V CDR1 and CDR2: SGDLS, YYNGEE. The CDR3 contains 13 residues.

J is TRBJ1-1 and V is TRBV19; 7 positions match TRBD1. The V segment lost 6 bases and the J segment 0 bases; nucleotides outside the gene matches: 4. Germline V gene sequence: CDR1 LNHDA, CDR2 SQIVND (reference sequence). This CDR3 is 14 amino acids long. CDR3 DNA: TGTGCCAGTAGAAGGACAGGAATGAACACTGAAGCTTTCTTT. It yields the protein CASRRTGMNTEAFF. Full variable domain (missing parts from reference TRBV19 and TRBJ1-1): DGGITQSPKYLFRKEGQNVTLSCEQNLNHDAMYWYRQDPGQGLRLIYYSQIVNDFQKGDIAEGYSVSREKKESFPLTVTSAQKNPTAFYLCASRRTGMNTEAFFGQGTRLTVV.

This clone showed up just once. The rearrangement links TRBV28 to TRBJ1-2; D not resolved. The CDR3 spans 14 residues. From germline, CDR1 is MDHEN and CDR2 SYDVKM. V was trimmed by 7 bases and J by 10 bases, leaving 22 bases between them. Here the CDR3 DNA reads TGTGCCAGCAACCCTATCGCAGGATTCGTCGCCTACACCTTC. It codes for CASNPIAGFVAYTF.

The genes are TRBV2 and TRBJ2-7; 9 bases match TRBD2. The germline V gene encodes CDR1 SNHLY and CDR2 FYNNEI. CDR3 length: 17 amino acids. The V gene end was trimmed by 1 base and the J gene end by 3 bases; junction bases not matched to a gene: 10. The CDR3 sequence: CASSEGLAGLRYYEQYF. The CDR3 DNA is TGTGCCAGCAGTGAAGGCCTAGCGGGGCTAAGATACTACGAGCAGTACTTC.

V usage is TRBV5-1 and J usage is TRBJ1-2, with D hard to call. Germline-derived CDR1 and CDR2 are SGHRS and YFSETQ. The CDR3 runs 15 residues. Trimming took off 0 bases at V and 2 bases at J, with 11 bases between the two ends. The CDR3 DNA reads TGCGCCAGCAGCTTGGCCTCGGGTGTGAACTATGGCTACACCTTC. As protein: CASSLASGVNYGYTF.

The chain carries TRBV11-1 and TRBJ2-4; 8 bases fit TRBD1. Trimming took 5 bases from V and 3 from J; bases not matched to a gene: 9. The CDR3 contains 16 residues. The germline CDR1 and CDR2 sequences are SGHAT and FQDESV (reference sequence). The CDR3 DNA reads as TGTGCCAGCAGCCCGTTGACAGGGGACAACAAAAACATTCAGTACTTC. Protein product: CASSPLTGDNKNIQYF.

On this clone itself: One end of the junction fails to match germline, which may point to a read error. DNA of the CDR3: TGCAGCGTTGAAGATTCTCGGGGTCATTTT. It is translated as CSVEDSRGHF. The genes are TRBV29-1 and TRBJ2-3; D possibly corresponds to TRBD2 (5 bases). CDR1 SQVTM and CDR2 ANQGSEA come from the germline V gene. The CDR3 loop spans 10 amino acids.

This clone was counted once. The DNA for the CDR3 is TGTGCCAGCAGTCCCCGCCCCGGGACAGCCTACGAGCAGTACTTC. This codes for CASSPRPGTAYEQYF. V and J are TRBV27 and TRBJ2-7; 7 bases align to TRBD1. The CDR3 contains 15 residues. J lost 2 bases, V lost 5 bases, and 9 bases had no gene match. CDR1 MNHEY and CDR2 SMNVEV come from the germline V gene (reference sequence).

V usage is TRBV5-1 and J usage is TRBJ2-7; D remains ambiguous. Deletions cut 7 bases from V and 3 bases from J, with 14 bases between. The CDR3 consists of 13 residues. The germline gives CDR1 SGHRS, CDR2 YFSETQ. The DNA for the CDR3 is TGCGCCAGCCGGCCGGAGAATGGCTACGAGCAGTACTTC. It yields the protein CASRPENGYEQYF.

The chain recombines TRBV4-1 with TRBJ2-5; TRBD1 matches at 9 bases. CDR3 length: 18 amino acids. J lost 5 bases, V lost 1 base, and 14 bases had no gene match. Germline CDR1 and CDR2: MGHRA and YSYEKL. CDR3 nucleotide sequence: TGCGCCAGCAGCCAAGGAGGACAGGGGATGGGTCAAGGGGAGACCCAGTACTTC. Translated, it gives CASSQGGQGMGQGETQYF.

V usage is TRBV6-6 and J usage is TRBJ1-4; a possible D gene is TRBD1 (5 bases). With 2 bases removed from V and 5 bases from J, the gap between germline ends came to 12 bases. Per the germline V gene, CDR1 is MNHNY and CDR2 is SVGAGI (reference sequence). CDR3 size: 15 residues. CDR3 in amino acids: CASSYRLDSNEKLFF. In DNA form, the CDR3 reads TGTGCCAGCAGTTACAGACTTGACAGCAATGAAAAACTGTTTTTT.

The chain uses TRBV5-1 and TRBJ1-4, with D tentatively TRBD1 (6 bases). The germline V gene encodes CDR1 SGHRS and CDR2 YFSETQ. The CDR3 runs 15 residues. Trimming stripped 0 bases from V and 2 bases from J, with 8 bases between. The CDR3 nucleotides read TGCGCCAGCAGCTTGGGCGGGGGCACTAATGAAAAACTGTTTTTT. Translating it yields CASSLGGGTNEKLFF.

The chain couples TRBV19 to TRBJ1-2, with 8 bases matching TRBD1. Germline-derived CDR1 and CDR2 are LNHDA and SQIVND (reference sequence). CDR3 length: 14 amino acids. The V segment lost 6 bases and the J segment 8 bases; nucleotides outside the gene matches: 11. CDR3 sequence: CASRIPGQERGYTF. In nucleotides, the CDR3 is TGTGCCAGTAGGATACCGGGACAGGAACGCGGCTACACCTTC.

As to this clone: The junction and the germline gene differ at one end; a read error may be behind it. The CDR3 loop is CASSQDPVRGSIF. CDR3 nucleotide sequence: TGCGCCAGCAGCCAAGATCCAGTGCGGGGGTCGATCTTC. This chain joins TRBV4-1 and TRBJ2-1; 7 positions match TRBD2. The CDR3 extends over 13 amino acids. CDR1 is MGHRA and CDR2 is YSYEKL in the germline V gene.

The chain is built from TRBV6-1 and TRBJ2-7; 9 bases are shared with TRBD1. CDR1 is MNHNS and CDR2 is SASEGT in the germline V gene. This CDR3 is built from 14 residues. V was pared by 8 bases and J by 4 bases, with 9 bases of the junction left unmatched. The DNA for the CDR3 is TGTGCCAGCCGAATGGGACAGGGAGGATACGAGCAGTACTTC. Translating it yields CASRMGQGGYEQYF.

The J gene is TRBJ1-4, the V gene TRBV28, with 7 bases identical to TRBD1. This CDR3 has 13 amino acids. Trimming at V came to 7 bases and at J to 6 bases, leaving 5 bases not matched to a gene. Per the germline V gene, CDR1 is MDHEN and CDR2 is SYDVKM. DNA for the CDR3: TGTGCCAGCAACCCGGGACAGCATGAAAAACTGTTTTTT. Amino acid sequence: CASNPGQHEKLFF.

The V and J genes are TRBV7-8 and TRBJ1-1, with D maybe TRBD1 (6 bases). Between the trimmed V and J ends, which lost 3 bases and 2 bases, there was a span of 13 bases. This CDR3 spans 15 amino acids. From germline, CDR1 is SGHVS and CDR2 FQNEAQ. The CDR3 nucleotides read TGTGCCAGCAGCTTCGGCACAGGGTTTAACACTGAAGCTTTCTTT. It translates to CASSFGTGFNTEAFF.

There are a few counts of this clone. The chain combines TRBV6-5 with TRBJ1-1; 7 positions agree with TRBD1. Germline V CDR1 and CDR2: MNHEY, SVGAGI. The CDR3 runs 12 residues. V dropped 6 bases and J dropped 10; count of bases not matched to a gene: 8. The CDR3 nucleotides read TGTGCCAGCAGCCCCGACAGGGCGGTAGCTTTCTTT. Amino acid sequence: CASSPDRAVAFF.

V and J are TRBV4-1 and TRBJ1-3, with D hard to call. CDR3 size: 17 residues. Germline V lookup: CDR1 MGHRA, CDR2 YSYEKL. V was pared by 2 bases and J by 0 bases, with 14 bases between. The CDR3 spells CASSQFSVGSSGNTIYF. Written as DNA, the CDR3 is TGCGCCAGCAGCCAATTTTCGGTGGGGAGCTCTGGAAACACCATATATTTT.